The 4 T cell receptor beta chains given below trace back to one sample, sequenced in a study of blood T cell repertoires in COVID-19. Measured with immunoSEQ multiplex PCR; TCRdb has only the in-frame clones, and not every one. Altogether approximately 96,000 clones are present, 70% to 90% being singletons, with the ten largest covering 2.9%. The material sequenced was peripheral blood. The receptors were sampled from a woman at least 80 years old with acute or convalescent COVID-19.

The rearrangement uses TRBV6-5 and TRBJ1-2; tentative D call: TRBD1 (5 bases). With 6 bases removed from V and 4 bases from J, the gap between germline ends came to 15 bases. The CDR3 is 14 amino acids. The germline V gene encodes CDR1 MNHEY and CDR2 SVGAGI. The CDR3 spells CASSLWRDGYGYTF. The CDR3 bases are TGTGCCAGCAGCCTGTGGCGGGACGGCTATGGCTACACCTTC.

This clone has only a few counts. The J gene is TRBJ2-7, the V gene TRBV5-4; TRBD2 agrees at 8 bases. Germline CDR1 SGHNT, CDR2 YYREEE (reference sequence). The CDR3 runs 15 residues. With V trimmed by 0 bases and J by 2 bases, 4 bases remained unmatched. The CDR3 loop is CASSLGGAGAYEQYF. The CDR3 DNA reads TGTGCCAGCAGCTTGGGAGGAGCGGGAGCCTACGAGCAGTACTTC.

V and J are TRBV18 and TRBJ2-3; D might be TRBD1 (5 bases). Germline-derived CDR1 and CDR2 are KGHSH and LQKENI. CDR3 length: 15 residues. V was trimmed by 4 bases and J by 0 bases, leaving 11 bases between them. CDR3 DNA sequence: TGTGCCAGCTCACTGAGGACACTTAGCACAGATACGCAGTATTTT. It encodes CASSLRTLSTDTQYF.

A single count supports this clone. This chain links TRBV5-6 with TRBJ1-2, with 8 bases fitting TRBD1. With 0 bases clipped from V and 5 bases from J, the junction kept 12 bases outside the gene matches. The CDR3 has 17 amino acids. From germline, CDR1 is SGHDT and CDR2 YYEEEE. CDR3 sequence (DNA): TGTGCCAGCAGCTTGGGCTGGTCACAGGGGGACAATTATGGCTACACCTTC. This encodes CASSLGWSQGDNYGYTF.